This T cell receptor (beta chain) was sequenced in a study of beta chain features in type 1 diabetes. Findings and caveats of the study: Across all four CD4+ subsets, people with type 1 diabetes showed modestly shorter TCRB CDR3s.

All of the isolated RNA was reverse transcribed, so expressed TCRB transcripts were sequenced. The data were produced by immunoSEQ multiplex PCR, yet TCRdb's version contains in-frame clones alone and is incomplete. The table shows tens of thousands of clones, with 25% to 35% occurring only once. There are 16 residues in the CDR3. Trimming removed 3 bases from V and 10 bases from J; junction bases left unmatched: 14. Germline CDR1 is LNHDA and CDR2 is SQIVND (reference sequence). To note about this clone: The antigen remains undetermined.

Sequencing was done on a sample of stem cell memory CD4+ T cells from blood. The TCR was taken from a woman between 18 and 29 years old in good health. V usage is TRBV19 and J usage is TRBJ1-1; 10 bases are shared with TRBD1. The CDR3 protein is CASSIHRDRGSRRAFF. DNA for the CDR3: TGTGCCAGTAGTATCCATCGGGACAGGGGAAGTCGTAGAGCTTTCTTT.